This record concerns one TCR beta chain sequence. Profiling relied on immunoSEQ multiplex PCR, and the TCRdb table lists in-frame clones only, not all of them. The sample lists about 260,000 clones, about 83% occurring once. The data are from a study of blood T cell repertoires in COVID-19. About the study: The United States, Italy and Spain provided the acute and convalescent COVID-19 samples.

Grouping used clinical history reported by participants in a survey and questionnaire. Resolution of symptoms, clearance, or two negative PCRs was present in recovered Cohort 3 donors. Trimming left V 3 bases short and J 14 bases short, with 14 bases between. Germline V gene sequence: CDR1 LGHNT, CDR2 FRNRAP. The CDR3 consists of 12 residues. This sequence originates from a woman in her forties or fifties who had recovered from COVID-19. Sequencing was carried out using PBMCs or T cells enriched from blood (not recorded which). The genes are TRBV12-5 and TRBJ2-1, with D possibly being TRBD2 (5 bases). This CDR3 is CASGFAREGKFF. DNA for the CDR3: TGTGCTAGTGGTTTTGCACGGGAAGGGAAGTTCTTC.